Sequencing of this TCR beta chain was carried out in a study of OX40 agonist ivuxolimab in advanced cancers. TCRdb keeps only in-frame clones here, not all; method: immunoSEQ multiplex PCR. This table has about 67,000 clones, about 85% appearing once. Study outcomes and limitations: Among the least clonally expanded were partial responders at 0.1-3.0 mg/kg. Certain nonresponders additionally had low normalized T-cell clonal expansion.

This CDR3 spans 17 amino acids. The germline CDR1 and CDR2 sequences are LGHNA and YNFKEQ. V was pared by 2 bases and J by 8 bases, with 11 bases of the junction left unmatched. Concerning this clone: The antigen is undetermined.

The sequences come from CD4+ or CD8+ T cells sorted from blood, collected in a trial of the OX40 agonist ivuxolimab. This sequence originates from an adult with an advanced solid tumor such as melanoma, head and neck, liver or kidney cancer. The rearrangement links TRBV4-2 to TRBJ2-1; 11 bases are a match to TRBD2. The CDR3 loop reads CASSQLSSGGSGDEQFF. As DNA, the CDR3 is TGTGCCAGCAGCCAATTGTCTAGCGGGGGGTCCGGGGATGAGCAGTTCTTC.